This T cell receptor beta chain was recorded in a study of cytomegalovirus exposure and HLA in healthy donors. Study-wide background: HLA-typed donors were the source of approximately 86 million unique TCRs held in an early data release.

In regard to this clone: What it binds is unknown.

In the PCR, 60 Vbeta and 13 Jbeta primers were used. The repertoire was sequenced with immunoSEQ multiplex PCR; TCRdb's copy has only in-frame clones and lacks some. The table has some 160,000 clones, about 80% seen once. Study outcomes and limitations: TRBV6-2, TRBV6-3 and other indistinguishable V segments were excluded. A later analysis showed HLA-associated TCR beta chains outstripping equally common others in clonal expansion.

The CDR3 has 18 amino acids. V lost 0 bases and J lost 3; bases outside the gene matches: 12. Germline V gene data show CDR1 as LGHNA and CDR2 as YSLEER. The specimen was PBMCs. J is TRBJ2-3 and V is TRBV4-3; 7 bases match TRBD2. The sequence was obtained from a man aged 60 to 69 in good health and CMV-seronegative. This CDR3 is CASSQDGGSRGSTDTQYF. CDR3 nucleotides: TGCGCCAGCAGCCAAGATGGCGGGAGCCGGGGTAGTACAGATACGCAGTATTTT.